This T cell receptor beta chain was sequenced in a study of cytomegalovirus exposure and HLA in healthy donors (dated 2017 in TCRdb). Study-level background: According to an earlier analysis of a few hundred of the donors, some 170 million T cells yielded some 120 million unique TCR beta sequences and about 280 Gb of sequence data. About 300 gigabases of sequencing data and roughly 80 million unique TCR sequences made up an early release that covered fewer than 650 HLA-typed donors. Among the roughly 400 genotyped donors, under 90% belonged to the genetic ancestry cluster associated with self-reported Caucasian donors. The study aimed to test whether cataloging public T cell receptors could reveal signatures of past pathogen exposure. The study used immunosequencing to profile the T cell repertoires of about 670 subjects and linked those repertoires to cytomegalovirus serostatus. In addition to the first cohort of about 650 subjects, a separate validation cohort of approximately 130 different subjects was used. The study combined high-throughput TCR immunosequencing, statistical association of individual TCRs with disease status, and machine learning to predict cytomegalovirus infection status. A later analysis re-analyzed previously published TCR beta repertoires from roughly 600 donors and added high-resolution HLA genotyping to study TCR occurrence patterns. Rather than drawing on any new phenotypic data, the later analysis identified candidate immune exposures from TCR beta sequences and the way those sequences occurred across donors. To decide whether each TCR beta V gene segment behaved as functional or pseudogenic, an earlier analysis of nearly 600 of the donors relied on high-throughput TCR beta sequencing. Donor age, sex, ethnicity and CMV serostatus were collected together with the repertoire data. Genome-wide SNP genotypes for about 65% of the roughly 700 donors were used in a later genetic analysis, which treated that subset as a discovery cohort. All discovery cohort repertoires had been generated using a single sequencing platform. HLA typing included class I and class II loci at four-digit resolution. Typing coverage differed by locus: A, B, C, DRB1 and DQB1 were typed in roughly 620-630 donors, DQA1 in roughly 510, DPA1 in roughly 590, and DPB1 in 400 to 490. A few DR-DQ haplotypes were treated as single units for association and clustering because of strong linkage in the cohort. Across under 500 genotyped donors of the cohort, an average of approximately 220,000 unique TCR beta nucleotide sequences per donor were sequenced, and roughly a sixth of those sequences were non-productive. Study-wide conclusions, independent of this receptor: Some IMGT-functional V segments, including TRBV6-2 and TRBV6-3, could not be told apart with the 87-base-pair reads, so those segments were excluded. Immune exposure information for the cohort was limited to CMV serostatus. The study listed 150 to 200 TCR beta chains as associated with cytomegalovirus. Because counts were too low, 15 to 20 rarely observed V segments, including chromosome 9 orphons, were excluded from the earlier analysis of about 500 of the donors. In an earlier analysis of some 500 of the donors, most TCR beta V segments were observed in productive rearrangements about 87% or about 30% of the time, broadly matching IMGT annotations. Because some donors lacked HLA typing at each locus, the association tests relied only on the typed subset. In a later analysis, HLA-associated TCR beta chains showed more clonal expansion and lower generation probabilities than non-associated chains that were equally common. In vitro tests confirmed that three of the cytomegalovirus-associated TCR beta chains recognize cytomegalovirus antigens. The presence/absence analyses assumed that sequencing depth was roughly uniform across donors, and that assumption may not be true. In a later analysis, most CMV-associated TCR beta chains were found to appear HLA-restricted, with HLA associations seemingly driven largely by CMV exposure. In a later genetic analysis, a missense DCLRE1C variant was associated with V-gene and J-gene trimming of TCR beta chains, and the association was replicated in an independent cohort. A further reported finding was that TCR beta sequences accurately predicted the HLA-A and HLA-B alleles for most subjects in the first cohort. Across donors, most TCR sequences were observed very rarely, whereas some public TCRs were present in many individuals. It was suggested by the authors that the approach could potentially be generalized to other disease states and immunological phenotypes. A later genetic analysis reported fewer N-insertions in productive TCRs among donors in an Asian-associated ancestry cluster than the approximately 700-donor mean. Assigning TCR associations to individual alleles was difficult when HLA alleles, especially DR and DQ, strongly co-occurred. A later analysis reported that several top co-occurrence clusters appeared linked to parvovirus B19, influenza, CMV and Epstein-Barr virus. Linkage disequilibrium might explain the correlated functional status among segregating V segments, but an unknown experimental factor could not be excluded. The classifier was reported to diagnose cytomegalovirus status with high specificity and sensitivity in both the original and validation cohorts. Only TCR beta chains were sequenced in this cohort, and the absence of alpha or paired-chain data limited detectable features. A group of highly shared sequence variants was considered likely to be a technical artifact of the sequencing pipeline. A later analysis found that TCR association rates varied across HLA loci, with DRB1 alleles showing the most associated TCRs and HLA-C alleles the fewest. In a later analysis, more than 15,000 TCR beta sequences were associated with specific HLA alleles at a false discovery rate of 0.05.

A note on this clone: Its cognate antigen has yet to be identified. Base qualities are not recorded, but no much larger clone differs from it by a single base.

The germline V and J ends show losses of 7 bases and 0 bases respectively, and no gene match explains 8 bases of the junction. CDR3 length: 15 amino acids, cysteine to phenylalanine. The only DNA kept is the CDR3, 45 bases in frame from the first base. Looking up the germline V gene yields CDR1 SGHDT and CDR2 YYEEEE. In total, 630 or so healthy bone marrow donors made up the cohort. All cohort members were sampled while nominally healthy, although unrecorded immune exposures were likely present. The donor tested CMV seronegative, placing the donor among the 300 to 450 seronegative members of the cohort. A peripheral blood sample was collected from each donor, and TCR beta sequencing was performed on peripheral blood mononuclear cells. Genomic DNA extraction from the blood cell samples was performed with the Qiagen DNeasy Blood Extraction Kit. The library came from the immunoSEQ multiplex PCR assay. For the multiplex PCR, a mixture combining 60 forward primers for TCR Vbeta segments and 13 reverse primers for TCR Jbeta segments was used. Amplification of the CDR3 region of rearranged TCR beta genes was performed with a multiplex PCR assay on genomic DNA. On the Illumina HiSeq System, the amplified TCR beta libraries were sequenced as 87-base-pair reads. The source study handled its data this way. Across the roughly 640 repertoires, a later analysis counted some 81 million unique TCR beta chains, roughly 11 million of which were shared by at least two donors. Raw reads were error-corrected and collapsed into unique sequences by a nearest-neighbor algorithm in which closely related sequences were merged to remove PCR and sequencing errors. Alignment of CDR3 sequences to IMGT reference sequences was used to assign V, D and J gene segments. For a sequence to be retained, a match of at least six nucleotides to both a V gene segment and a J gene segment was required. A rearrangement counted as productive if the CDR3 had no stop codons and remained in frame with V and J, and every other rearrangement counted as non-productive. CDR3 was defined according to IMGT convention as the region running from the second conserved V-encoded cysteine to the conserved J-encoded phenylalanine. In an earlier analysis of 587 of the donors, sequences lacking an unambiguous match to a single V gene segment were excluded. An earlier analysis of 587 of the donors called V segments functional above 56.7% productive rearrangements and segregating when the between-donor standard deviation exceeded 5%. A statistical classification framework was built to diagnose cytomegalovirus status from the catalog of TCR beta chain sequences. In a later analysis, TCR nucleotide sequences were compared against IMGT/GENE-DB human TR gene sequences so that V and J genes could be assigned. The TCRdist pipeline was used in a later analysis to assign CDR3 sequences and most-parsimonious VDJ recombination scenarios. In a later analysis, every TCR beta chain was defined by the combination of its CDR3 amino acid sequence and its V-gene family, and reads without a unique V-gene family were dropped. A later analysis removed 500 to 650 highly shared, low-generation-probability nucleotide sequences to deal with suspected cross-contamination and a sequencing artifact. For each public chain, a later analysis derived a clonal expansion index from normalized ranks of inferred template counts within each repertoire. In a later analysis, generation probabilities were computed with a VDJ recombination model fitted to out-of-frame rearrangements, and the resulting probabilities were checked against IGoR. In a later analysis, hypergeometric tests were used to score TCR-TCR, TCR-HLA and TCR-CMV co-occurrence, with a repertoire-size bias correction applied to TCR pairs. False discovery rates were estimated in a later analysis by permuting HLA or CMV assignments 20 times. In a later analysis, co-occurring TCRs were grouped with DBSCAN, and TCRdist sequence similarity was added when clustering was performed within HLA-allele-positive subsets. Co-occurrence clustering excluded repertoires with fewer than 30,000 or more than 120,000 public chains, plus five with anomalous nucleotide sharing. TCRdb carries this immuneACCESS record with in-frame sequences only. Its versions omit some clonotypes, under half of them owing to an unresolved V gene in the studies checked, with the rest unexplained. That table is the source of V, J and clone size, and D and trimming were worked out from the DNA. The sample has over 150,000 clones on record, around 80% of them singletons. The ten largest clones add up to 3% to 4% of the sample.

Sequencing was performed on PBMCs. The rearranged chain carries TRBV5-6 and TRBJ2-3, and 7 junctional nucleotides match TRBD1. The source of this sequence is a woman aged 35 to 49 in good health and CMV-seronegative. The CDR3 region: CASGLTGSSTDTQYF. Here is the DNA: TGTGCCAGCGGCCTGACAGGGTCTAGCACAGATACGCAGTATTTT.